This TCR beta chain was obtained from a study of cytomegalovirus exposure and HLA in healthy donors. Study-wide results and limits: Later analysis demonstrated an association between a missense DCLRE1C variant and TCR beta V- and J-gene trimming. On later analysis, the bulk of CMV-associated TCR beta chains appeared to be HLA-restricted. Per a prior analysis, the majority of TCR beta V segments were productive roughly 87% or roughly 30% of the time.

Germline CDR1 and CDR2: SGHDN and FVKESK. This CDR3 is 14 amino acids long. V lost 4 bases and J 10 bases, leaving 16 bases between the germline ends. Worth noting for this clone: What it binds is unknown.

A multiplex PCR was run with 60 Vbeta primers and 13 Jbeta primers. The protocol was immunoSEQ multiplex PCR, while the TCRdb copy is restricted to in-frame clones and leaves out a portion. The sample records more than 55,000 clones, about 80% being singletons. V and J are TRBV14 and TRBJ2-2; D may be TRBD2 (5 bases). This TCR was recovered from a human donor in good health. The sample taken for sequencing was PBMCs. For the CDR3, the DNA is TGTGCCAGCAGCCTAACCTTCGAGGGCTCGGAGCTGTTTTTT. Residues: CASSLTFEGSELFF.